Below, 19 T cell receptor beta chains from the same sample are listed, as sequenced in a study of blood T cell repertoires in COVID-19. Sequenced by immunoSEQ multiplex PCR; TCRdb stores in-frame clones only, minus some. This table has 170,000 or so clones, about 90% appearing once. Sequencing was performed on PBMCs or T cells enriched from blood (not recorded which). Receptors originate from a woman between 45 and 60 years old who had recovered from COVID-19.

The chain combines TRBV7-2 with TRBJ2-3; D is unclear. Looked up from germline, CDR1 is SGHTA and CDR2 is FQGNSA. This CDR3 contains 14 residues. Trimming removed 5 bases at V and 0 bases at J, with 9 bases between. CDR3 nucleotide sequence: TGTGCCAGCAGCACACCCTGGAGCACAGATACGCAGTATTTT. The encoded protein is CASSTPWSTDTQYF. Based on the CDR3 plus reference TRBV7-2 and TRBJ2-3, the full variable domain is GAGVSQSPSNKVTEKGKDVELRCDPISGHTALYWYRQSLGQGLEFLIYFQGNSAPDKSGLPSDRFSAERTGGSVSTLTIQRTQQEDSAVYLCASSTPWSTDTQYFGPGTRLTVL.

This rearrangement joins TRBV19 to TRBJ2-3, with TRBD2 identical over 7 bases. V was pared by 7 bases and J by 6 bases, with 19 bases of the junction left unmatched. Germline CDR1 reads LNHDA; CDR2 reads SQIVND (reference sequence). This CDR3 is built from 17 residues. As DNA, the CDR3 is TGTGCCAGTAACCCTCCCGGCTATGCGGGAGTCGTGGATACGCAGTATTTT. Residues: CASNPPGYAGVVDTQYF.

CDR3 sequence: CAISRTGTGVGNQPQHF. In DNA form, the CDR3 reads TGTGCCATCAGTCGGACCGGGACAGGGGTTGGTAATCAGCCCCAGCATTTT. This chain links TRBV10-3 with TRBJ1-5; 10 bases map to TRBD1. The V segment lost 5 bases and the J segment 4 bases; nucleotides outside the gene matches: 11. The CDR3 contains 17 residues. CDR1 and CDR2 (germline): ENHRY, SYGVKD.

The chain couples TRBV12-3 or TRBV12-4 to TRBJ1-2; D remains unclear. The V gene lost 3 bases and the J gene lost 6 bases, with 5 bases spanning the gap. The CDR3 is made up of 11 amino acids. CDR3 residues: CASSFADGYTF. For the CDR3, the DNA is TGTGCCAGCAGTTTCGCAGATGGCTACACCTTC.

The chain is built from TRBV7-2 and TRBJ1-1; no reliable D call. The CDR3 contains 15 residues. Germline CDR1 SGHTA, CDR2 FQGNSA. V was trimmed by 1 base and J by 0 bases, leaving 9 bases between them. The CDR3 loop is CASSLVRALNTEAFF. The CDR3 DNA reads TGTGCCAGCAGCTTAGTGAGGGCCCTGAACACTGAAGCTTTCTTT.

This rearrangement joins TRBV24-1 to TRBJ1-5; D remains ambiguous. Germline V gene lookup returns CDR1 KGHDR and CDR2 SFDVKD. V dropped 1 base and J dropped 8 bases, with 11 bases sitting between them. The CDR3 extends over 14 amino acids. This CDR3 reads CATSDLSTAEPQHF. The CDR3 DNA reads TGTGCCACCAGTGATTTAAGCACCGCGGAGCCCCAGCATTTT.

V usage is TRBV4-2 and J usage is TRBJ1-4; D perhaps matches TRBD1 (5 bases). With 0 bases removed from V and 5 bases from J, the gap between germline ends came to 13 bases. CDR3 size: 16 residues. CDR1 and CDR2 (germline): LGHNA, YNFKEQ. The CDR3 region is CASSQDKGRKNEKLFF. In nucleotides, the CDR3 is TGTGCCAGCAGCCAAGATAAGGGGCGGAAAAATGAAAAACTGTTTTTT.

The V gene is TRBV5-6, the J gene TRBJ1-1; D not resolved. V was clipped by 2 bases and J by 1 base, with 6 bases between them. Germline CDR1 SGHDT, CDR2 YYEEEE. CDR3 length: 13 residues. CDR3 sequence reads: CASSFEGNTEAFF. CDR3 nucleotides: TGTGCCAGCAGCTTCGAGGGGAACACTGAAGCTTTCTTT.

Only one count was recorded for this clone. This chain links TRBV15 with TRBJ1-5; unclear D gene. V was clipped by 1 base and J by 5 bases, with 9 bases between them. This CDR3 spans 14 amino acids. Germline V gives CDR1 LNHNV, CDR2 YYDKDF (reference sequence). CDR3: CATSRGTRDQPQHF. Written as DNA, the CDR3 is TGTGCCACCAGCAGAGGAACCCGCGATCAGCCCCAGCATTTT.

This CDR3 is CASSFGGLLNEKLFF. The CDR3 DNA reads as TGTGCCAGCAGCTTTGGGGGCCTACTTAATGAAAAACTGTTTTTT. The chain combines TRBV7-9 with TRBJ1-4; maybe TRBD1 (6 bases). The CDR3 sequence is 15 residues long. The V gene's germline CDR1 is SEHNR and CDR2 FQNEAQ (reference sequence). V lost 3 bases to trimming and J lost 4 bases, with 12 bases between them.

The chain couples TRBV19 to TRBJ2-7, with D possibly matching TRBD1 (5 bases). V shed 5 bases and J shed 7 bases, with 21 bases lying between them. This CDR3 spans 15 amino acids. Germline V lookup: CDR1 LNHDA, CDR2 SQIVND (reference sequence). In nucleotides, the CDR3 is TGTGCCAGTAGTGCCCGACAGAGTTTCTCTATGGAGCAGTACTTC. Its protein is CASSARQSFSMEQYF.

The chain couples TRBV12-1 to TRBJ2-1; the D call of TRBD2 is as the table states it, not checked on the DNA. TRBV12-1 is tagged as a pseudogene. This CDR3 is 18 amino acids long. For the CDR3, the DNA is TGTGCCAGCAGCTTGGCCCTGACTAGCGGGAGCTCCTACAATGAGCAGTTCTTC. Its translation is CASSLALTSGSSYNEQFF.

This chain connects TRBV29-1 to TRBJ1-6, with D perhaps TRBD1 (6 bases). Germline V CDR1 and CDR2: SQVTM, ANQGSEA. This CDR3 has 17 residues. The V and J ends lost 7 bases and 7 bases respectively, with 26 bases between them. For the CDR3, the DNA is TGCAGCGCCCCGGGGGGAGGGGGGTTTCCGTGGAATTCACCCCTCCACTTT. Residues: CSAPGGGGFPWNSPLHF.

The CDR3 DNA reads TGTGCCAGCAGCTTGTTAGTCGGGACTGATAATGAAAAACTGTTTTTT. Its translation: CASSLLVGTDNEKLFF. The rearrangement uses TRBV5-6 and TRBJ1-4; tentative D call: TRBD1 (5 bases). Trimming pared 1 base from V and 4 bases from J, leaving 14 bases between. CDR3 length equals 16 residues. The germline gives CDR1 SGHDT, CDR2 YYEEEE.

The chain combines TRBV27 with TRBJ2-2, with TRBD1 matching 10 bases. The J segment lost 3 bases and the V segment lost 2 bases, leaving 0 bases of the junction unmatched. The CDR3 runs 15 residues. Germline CDR1 and CDR2: MNHEY and SMNVEV (reference sequence). CDR3 nucleotides: TGTGCCAGCAGTTTAGGGACAGGGGACACCGGGGAGCTGTTTTTT. Translation gives CASSLGTGDTGELFF.

The chain recombines TRBV29-1 with TRBJ1-1, with D tentatively TRBD1 (6 bases). In germline, CDR1 is SQVTM, CDR2 ANQGSEA. With 4 bases removed from V and 5 bases from J, the gap between germline ends came to 14 bases. The CDR3 consists of 13 residues. DNA for the CDR3: TGCAGCGTTGTACAGGGCCTGGGGACTGAAGCTTTCTTT. Translated: CSVVQGLGTEAFF.

This clone was observed once. This chain connects TRBV15 to TRBJ2-7; 8 positions agree with TRBD2. V gave up 2 bases and J gave up 2 bases; unmatched junction bases: 14. Per the germline V gene, CDR1 is LNHNV and CDR2 is YYDKDF (reference sequence). The CDR3 sequence is 18 residues long. The CDR3: CATSRIGVLGGRTYEQYF. CDR3 DNA: TGTGCCACCAGCAGAATTGGGGTCTTGGGCGGGAGGACCTACGAGCAGTACTTC.

The rearrangement uses TRBV5-1 and TRBJ2-7; D is perhaps TRBD1 (8 bases). V lost 3 bases to trimming and J lost 0 bases, with 10 bases between them. CDR3 length: 14 residues. Germline V CDR1 and CDR2: SGHRS, YFSETQ. The CDR3 coding sequence is TGCGCCAGCAGCTACAGGGGGGGCTCCTACGAGCAGTACTTC. Translated: CASSYRGGSYEQYF.

The chain links TRBV2 to TRBJ1-2; maybe TRBD1 (5 bases). CDR3 length: 14 amino acids. V was shortened by 3 bases and J by 4 bases, with 12 bases between the two germline ends. Germline-derived CDR1 and CDR2 are SNHLY and FYNNEI. The CDR3 coding sequence is TGTGCCAGCAGTGATCAGGGTTTGGGCTATGGCTACACCTTC. This encodes CASSDQGLGYGYTF.